This T cell receptor beta chain was sequenced in a study of blood T cell repertoires in COVID-19. Across the whole study: Donors in the United States, Italy and Spain gave samples during acute or convalescent COVID-19.

This clone has more than one count but fewer than ten. TCRdb keeps only in-frame clones here, not all; method: immunoSEQ multiplex PCR. The sample has hundreds of thousands of clones, 85% to 90% seen once. The germline CDR1 and CDR2 sequences are SGHTA and FQGNSA. The CDR3 consists of 14 residues. Trimming stripped 4 bases from V and 6 bases from J, with 13 bases between. Sequenced material: PBMCs or T cells enriched from blood (not recorded which). The J gene is TRBJ2-1, the V gene TRBV7-2; TRBD2 is a possible D gene (6 bases). The receptor was isolated from a woman aged 45-65 years who had recovered from COVID-19. The CDR3 loop is CASSSAWGVNEQFF. The CDR3 DNA reads TGTGCCAGCAGCTCAGCATGGGGGGTCAATGAGCAGTTCTTC.